This T cell receptor (beta chain) was documented in a study of blood T cells in healthy people across ages. A second PCR, run for about 6 to 12 cycles, used a sample-barcoded 5' primer plus a J-beta primer mix. TCRdb redid the calling of the 5' RACE reads with MiXCR, one entry per CDR3 protein. Of 650,000 to 800,000 distinct CDR3 sequences in the sample, roughly half are singletons; the top ten hold roughly 12%. Trimming at V came to 5 bases and at J to 7 bases, leaving 8 bases not matched to a gene. This CDR3 spans 15 amino acids. CDR1 and CDR2 (germline): SGDLS, YYNGEE. V gene TRBV9 combines with J gene TRBJ2-7; 14 nucleotides align to TRBD2. The sample taken for sequencing was blood. This clonotype was sampled from an elderly woman in good health. The DNA for the CDR3 is TGTGCCAGCAGTCAGACTAGCGGGGGGGTTAATGAGCAGTACTTC. Protein: CASSQTSGGVNEQYF.